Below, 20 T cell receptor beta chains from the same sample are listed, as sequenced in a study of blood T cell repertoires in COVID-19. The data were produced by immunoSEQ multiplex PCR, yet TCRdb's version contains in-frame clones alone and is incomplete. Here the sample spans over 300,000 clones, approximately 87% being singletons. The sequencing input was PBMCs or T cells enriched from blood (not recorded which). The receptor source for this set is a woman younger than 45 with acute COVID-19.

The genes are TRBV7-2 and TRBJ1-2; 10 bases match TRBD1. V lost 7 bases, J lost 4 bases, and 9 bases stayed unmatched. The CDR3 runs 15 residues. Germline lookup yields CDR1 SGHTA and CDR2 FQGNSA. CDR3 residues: CASMLSTGGRYGYTF. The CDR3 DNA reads TGTGCCAGCATGCTTTCGACAGGGGGCCGCTATGGCTACACCTTC.

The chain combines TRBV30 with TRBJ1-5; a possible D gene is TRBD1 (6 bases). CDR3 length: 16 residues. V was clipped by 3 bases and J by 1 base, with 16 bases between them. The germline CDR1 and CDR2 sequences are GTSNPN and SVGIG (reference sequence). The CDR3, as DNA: TGTGCCTGGAGCCCCCCCACAGGGATCAGCAATCAGCCCCAGCATTTT. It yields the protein CAWSPPTGISNQPQHF.

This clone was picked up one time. The CDR3 protein is CASSLSLSGAKYNEQFF. Here the CDR3 DNA reads TGTGCCAGCAGTTTATCCTTGAGCGGGGCCAAATACAATGAGCAGTTCTTC. The chain combines TRBV27 with TRBJ2-1; 7 bases are shared with TRBD2. V lost 0 bases and J lost 4; bases outside the gene matches: 9. Germline CDR1 is MNHEY and CDR2 is SMNVEV (reference sequence). CDR3 length: 17 amino acids.

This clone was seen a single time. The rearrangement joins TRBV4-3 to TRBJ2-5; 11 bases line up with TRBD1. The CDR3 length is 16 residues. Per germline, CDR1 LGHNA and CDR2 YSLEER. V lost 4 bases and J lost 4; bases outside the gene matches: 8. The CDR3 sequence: CASSREPGQGGETQYF. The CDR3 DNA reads TGCGCCAGCAGCCGAGAGCCGGGACAGGGGGGAGAGACCCAGTACTTC.

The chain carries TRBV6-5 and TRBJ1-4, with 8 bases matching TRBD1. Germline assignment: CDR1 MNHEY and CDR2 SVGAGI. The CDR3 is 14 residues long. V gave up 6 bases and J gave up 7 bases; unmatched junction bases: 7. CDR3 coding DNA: TGTGCCAGCAGAGACAGGGGCAGGATTGAAAAACTGTTTTTT. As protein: CASRDRGRIEKLFF.

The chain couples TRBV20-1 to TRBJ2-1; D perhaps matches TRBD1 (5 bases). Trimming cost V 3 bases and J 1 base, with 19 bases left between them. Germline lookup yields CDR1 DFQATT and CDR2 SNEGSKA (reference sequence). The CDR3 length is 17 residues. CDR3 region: CSASGPNRGASYNEQFF. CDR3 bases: TGCAGTGCTAGTGGACCCAATAGGGGCGCATCCTACAATGAGCAGTTCTTC.

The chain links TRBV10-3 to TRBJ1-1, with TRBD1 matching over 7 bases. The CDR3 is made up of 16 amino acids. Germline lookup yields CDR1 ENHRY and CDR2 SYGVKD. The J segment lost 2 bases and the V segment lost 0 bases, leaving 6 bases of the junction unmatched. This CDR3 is CAISESNPGGNTEAFF. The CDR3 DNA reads TGTGCCATCAGTGAGTCGAATCCAGGGGGTAACACTGAAGCTTTCTTT.

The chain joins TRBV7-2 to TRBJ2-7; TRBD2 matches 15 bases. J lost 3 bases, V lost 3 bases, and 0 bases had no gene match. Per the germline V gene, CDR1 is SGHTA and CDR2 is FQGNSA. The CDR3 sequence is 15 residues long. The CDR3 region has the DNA TGTGCCAGCAGCTTGGGACTAGCGGGGGGCTACGAGCAGTACTTC. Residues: CASSLGLAGGYEQYF.

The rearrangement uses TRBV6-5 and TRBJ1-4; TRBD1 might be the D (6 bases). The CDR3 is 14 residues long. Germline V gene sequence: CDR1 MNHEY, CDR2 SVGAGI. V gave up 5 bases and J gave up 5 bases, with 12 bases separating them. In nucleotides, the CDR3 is TGTGCCAGCAGTCGTGGACAGCTGAATGAAAAACTGTTTTTT. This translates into CASSRGQLNEKLFF.

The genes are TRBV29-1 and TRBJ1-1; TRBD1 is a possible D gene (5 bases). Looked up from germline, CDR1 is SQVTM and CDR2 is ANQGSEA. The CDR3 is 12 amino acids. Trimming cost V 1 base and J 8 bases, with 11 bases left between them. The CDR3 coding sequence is TGCAGCGTTGAAGGCGACAGTCCCGAAGCTTTCTTT. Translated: CSVEGDSPEAFF.

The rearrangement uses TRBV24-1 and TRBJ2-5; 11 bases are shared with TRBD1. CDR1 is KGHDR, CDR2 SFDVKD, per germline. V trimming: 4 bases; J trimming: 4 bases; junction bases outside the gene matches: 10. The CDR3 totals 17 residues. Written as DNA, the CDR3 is TGTGCCACCAGTGAGACCCGTCCGGACAGGGGGCGAGAGACCCAGTACTTC. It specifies CATSETRPDRGRETQYF.

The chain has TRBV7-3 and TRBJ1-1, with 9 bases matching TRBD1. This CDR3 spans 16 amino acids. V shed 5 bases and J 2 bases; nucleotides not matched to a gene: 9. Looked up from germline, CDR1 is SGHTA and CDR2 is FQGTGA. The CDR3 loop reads CASSRTGGRLNTEAFF. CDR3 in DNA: TGTGCCAGCAGCCGTACAGGGGGCAGGCTCAACACTGAAGCTTTCTTT.

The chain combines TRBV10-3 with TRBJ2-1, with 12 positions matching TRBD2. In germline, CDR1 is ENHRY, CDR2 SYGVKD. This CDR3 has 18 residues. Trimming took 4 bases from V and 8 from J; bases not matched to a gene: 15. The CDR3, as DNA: TGTGCCATCAGTGCGGCTAGCGGGGGGGCCTTTACATCCCATGAGCAGTTCTTC. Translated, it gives CAISAASGGAFTSHEQFF.

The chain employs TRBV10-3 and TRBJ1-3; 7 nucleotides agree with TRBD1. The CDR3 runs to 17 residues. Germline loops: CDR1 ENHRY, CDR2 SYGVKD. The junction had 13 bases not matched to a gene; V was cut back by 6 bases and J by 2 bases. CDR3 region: CAIRSLQGRITGNTIYF. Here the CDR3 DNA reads TGTGCCATCAGATCCCTACAGGGGAGGATTACTGGAAACACCATATATTTT.

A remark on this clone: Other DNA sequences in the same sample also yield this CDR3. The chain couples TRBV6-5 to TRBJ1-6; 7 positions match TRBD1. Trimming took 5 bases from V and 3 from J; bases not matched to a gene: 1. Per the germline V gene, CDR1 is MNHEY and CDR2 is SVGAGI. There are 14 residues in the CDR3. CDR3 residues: CASSRTGYNSPLHF. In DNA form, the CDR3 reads TGTGCCAGCAGTAGGACAGGCTATAATTCACCCCTCCACTTT.

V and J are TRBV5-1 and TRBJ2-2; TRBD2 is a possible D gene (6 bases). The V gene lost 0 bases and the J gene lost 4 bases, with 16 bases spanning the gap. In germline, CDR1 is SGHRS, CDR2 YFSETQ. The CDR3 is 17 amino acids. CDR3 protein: CASSLALAPRSTGELFF. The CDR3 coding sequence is TGCGCCAGCAGCTTGGCACTAGCCCCCCGTAGCACCGGGGAGCTGTTTTTT.

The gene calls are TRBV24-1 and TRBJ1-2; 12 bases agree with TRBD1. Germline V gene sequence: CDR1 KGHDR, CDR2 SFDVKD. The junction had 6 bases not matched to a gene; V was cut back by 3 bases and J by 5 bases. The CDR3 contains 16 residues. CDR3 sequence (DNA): TGTGCCACCAGTGATATGGGACAGGGGGCCCTTTATGGCTACACCTTC. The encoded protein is CATSDMGQGALYGYTF.

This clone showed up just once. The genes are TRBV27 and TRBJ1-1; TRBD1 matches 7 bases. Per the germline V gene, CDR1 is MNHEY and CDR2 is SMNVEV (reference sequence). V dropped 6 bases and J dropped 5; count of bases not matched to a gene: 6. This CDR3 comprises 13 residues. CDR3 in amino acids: CASSEQGRTEAFF. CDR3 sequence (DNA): TGTGCCAGCAGCGAACAGGGGAGGACTGAAGCTTTCTTT.

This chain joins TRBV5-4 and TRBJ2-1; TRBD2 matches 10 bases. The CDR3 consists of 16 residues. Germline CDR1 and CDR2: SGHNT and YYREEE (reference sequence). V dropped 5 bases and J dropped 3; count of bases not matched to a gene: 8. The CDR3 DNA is TGTGCCAGCAGTTCAACTAGCGGGACAATCTACAATGAGCAGTTCTTC. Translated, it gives CASSSTSGTIYNEQFF.

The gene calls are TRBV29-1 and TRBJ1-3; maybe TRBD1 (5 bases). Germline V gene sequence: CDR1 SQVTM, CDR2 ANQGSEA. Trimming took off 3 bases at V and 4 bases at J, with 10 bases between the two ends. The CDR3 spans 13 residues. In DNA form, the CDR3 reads TGCAGCGTTGAGCAAGGGGTGGGAAACACCATATATTTT. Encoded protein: CSVEQGVGNTIYF.